These 23 T cell receptor beta chains originate from one sample sequenced in a study of blood T cell repertoires in COVID-19. Profiling relied on immunoSEQ multiplex PCR, and the TCRdb table lists in-frame clones only, not all of them. The sample shows about 150,000 clones, less than 90% of them seen only once. Source material: peripheral blood. Receptors originate from a woman in her 70s with acute or convalescent COVID-19.

The chain employs TRBV28 and TRBJ1-3; D is unclear. This CDR3 comprises 16 residues. The V gene's germline CDR1 is MDHEN and CDR2 SYDVKM. Trimming shortened V by 4 bases and J by 3 bases, and 16 bases separated the two germline ends. This CDR3 is CASSSEQPGLGNTIYF. In DNA, the CDR3 is TGTGCCAGCAGTTCGGAACAGCCAGGTCTTGGAAACACCATATATTTT.

A few counts support this clone. The chain joins TRBV5-8 to TRBJ1-6, with D possibly being TRBD1 (5 bases). V lost 4 bases and J 9 bases, leaving 20 bases between the germline ends. The CDR3 has 16 amino acids. Germline lookup yields CDR1 SGHTS and CDR2 YDEGEE. Here the CDR3 DNA reads TGTGCCAGCAGCCCGGGGACGACCGCCGGGGGTTCACCCCTCCACTTT. Protein sequence: CASSPGTTAGGSPLHF. Based on the CDR3 plus reference TRBV5-8 and TRBJ1-6, the full variable domain is EAGVTQSPTHLIKTRGQQATLRCSPISGHTSVYWYQQALGLGLQFLLWYDEGEERNRGNFPPRFSGRQFPNYSSELNVNALELEDSALYLCASSPGTTAGGSPLHFGNGTRLTVT.

The chain has TRBV10-1 and TRBJ2-3, with D hard to call. The CDR3 runs 15 residues. Between the trimmed V and J ends, which lost 4 bases and 0 bases, there was a span of 11 bases. The germline V gene has CDR1 WNHNN and CDR2 SYGVQD (reference sequence). The CDR3 nucleotides are TGCGCCAGCAGTGGACTGCTTGCTAGCACAGATACGCAGTATTTT. It encodes CASSGLLASTDTQYF.

V and J are TRBV6-5 and TRBJ1-6; 11 positions agree with TRBD1. V lost 6 bases to trimming and J lost 5 bases; unmatched junction nucleotides: 0. Germline V gene data show CDR1 as MNHEY and CDR2 as SVGAGI. The CDR3 runs to 14 residues. The CDR3 bases are TGTGCCAGCAGGGGACAGGGGGATAATTCACCCCTCCACTTT. Translated: CASRGQGDNSPLHF.

The chain employs TRBV4-2 and TRBJ1-5, with 8 bases aligning to TRBD1. The CDR3 spans 16 residues. Germline V gene lookup returns CDR1 LGHNA and CDR2 YNFKEQ. V gave up 0 bases and J gave up 5 bases; unmatched junction bases: 6. For the CDR3, the DNA is TGTGCCAGCAGCCAAGAGTACGGGGACAGGCATCAGCCCCAGCATTTT. The encoded protein is CASSQEYGDRHQPQHF.

This sequence joins TRBV19 and TRBJ1-1; unclear D gene. The V end lost 6 bases, the J end lost 1 base, and 9 bases lay between the germline ends. CDR1 is LNHDA, CDR2 SQIVND, per germline (reference sequence). The CDR3 contains 13 residues. CDR3 sequence: CASSAQQNTEAFF. The CDR3 coding sequence is TGTGCCAGTAGCGCACAGCAGAACACTGAAGCTTTCTTT.

This chain links TRBV7-2 with TRBJ1-4, with D possibly matching TRBD1 (5 bases). CDR3 length: 14 residues. The germline V gene encodes CDR1 SGHTA and CDR2 FQGNSA. V was clipped by 6 bases and J by 4 bases, with 12 bases between them. The CDR3 bases are TGTGCCAGCAGTCCGGGACTGCTTAATGAAAAACTGTTTTTT. Translating gives CASSPGLLNEKLFF.

The chain links TRBV15 to TRBJ2-3; 8 bases are a match to TRBD2. CDR3 size: 16 residues. Germline CDR1 LNHNV, CDR2 YYDKDF (reference sequence). The junction had 9 bases not matched to a gene; V was cut back by 5 bases and J by 2 bases. The CDR3, as DNA: TGTGCCACCAGCCAATTACTAGCGGCCTTCACAGATACGCAGTATTTT. As protein: CATSQLLAAFTDTQYF.

The V call is TRBV6-5, the J call TRBJ1-6; 7 bases agree with TRBD1. The CDR3 runs to 15 residues. V shed 0 bases and J 9 bases; nucleotides not matched to a gene: 5. Germline-derived CDR1 and CDR2 are MNHEY and SVGAGI. The CDR3 loop reads CASSYSQGGGSPLHF. CDR3 sequence (DNA): TGTGCCAGCAGTTACTCGCAAGGGGGCGGTTCACCCCTCCACTTT.

The CDR3 sequence: CASSSLAGGPYEQYF. In nucleotides, the CDR3 is TGTGCCAGCAGCTCTCTAGCGGGAGGGCCCTACGAGCAGTACTTC. This chain joins TRBV7-2 and TRBJ2-7; TRBD2 matches 12 bases. After removal of 4 bases from V and 2 bases from J, the junction contained 3 bases not matched to a gene. Looked up from germline, CDR1 is SGHTA and CDR2 is FQGNSA. The CDR3 totals 15 residues.

The CDR3 nucleotides read TGTGCCAGCAGCGTAGGGGGACAGGGGAGAGAAGCTTTCTTT. This gives the protein CASSVGGQGREAFF. The V and J genes are TRBV9 and TRBJ1-1; TRBD1 matches at 10 bases. This CDR3 is built from 14 residues. Looked up from germline, CDR1 is SGDLS and CDR2 is YYNGEE. V trimming: 0 bases; J trimming: 8 bases; junction bases outside the gene matches: 4.

Written as DNA, the CDR3 is TGTGCCACCAGTGATTCCGGGACTAGCGGGAGGCTGAGCGCCGGGGAGCTGTTTTTT. This encodes CATSDSGTSGRLSAGELFF. The V call is TRBV24-1, the J call TRBJ2-2; 15 positions agree with TRBD2. The V segment lost 2 bases and the J segment 6 bases; nucleotides outside the gene matches: 9. The germline gives CDR1 KGHDR, CDR2 SFDVKD. The CDR3 runs to 19 residues.

This chain connects TRBV28 to TRBJ1-1; possibly TRBD1 for D (5 bases). The CDR3 runs 15 residues. Germline V gene data show CDR1 as MDHEN and CDR2 as SYDVKM. V lost 8 bases to trimming and J lost 0 bases, with 16 bases between them. This CDR3 reads CASSPDGGMNTEAFF. Written as DNA, the CDR3 is TGTGCCAGCTCACCCGATGGGGGGATGAACACTGAAGCTTTCTTT. The full variable domain, with the rest looked up from reference TRBV28 and TRBJ1-1, is DVKVTQSSRYLVKRTGEKVFLECVQDMDHENMFWYRQDPGLGLRLIYFSYDVKMKEKGDIPEGYSVSREKKERFSLILESASTNQTSMYLCASSPDGGMNTEAFFGQGTRLTVV.

The V and J genes are TRBV7-9 and TRBJ2-5; 8 bases are shared with TRBD2. With 1 base clipped from V and 5 bases from J, the junction kept 12 bases outside the gene matches. The CDR3 sequence is 17 residues long. CDR1 and CDR2 from the germline V gene are SEHNR and FQNEAQ (reference sequence). The CDR3 region has the DNA TGTGCCAGCAGCTTAGGTATAACGGGAGGGCCGGACGAGACCCAGTACTTC. Amino acids: CASSLGITGGPDETQYF.

The gene calls are TRBV18 and TRBJ1-2; D may be TRBD1 (6 bases). The V end was cut by 3 bases, the J end by 1 base, with 9 bases between. Germline V gene sequence: CDR1 KGHSH, CDR2 LQKENI. This CDR3 contains 14 residues. CDR3 nucleotide sequence: TGTGCCAGCTCACCCGGGACAAGTAACTATGGCTACACCTTC. The encoded protein is CASSPGTSNYGYTF.

The chain uses TRBV15 and TRBJ2-3; 8 bases line up with TRBD1. Germline values: CDR1 LNHNV, CDR2 YYDKDF (reference sequence). The CDR3 is 16 amino acids. V gave up 5 bases and J gave up 2 bases; unmatched junction bases: 9. The CDR3 bases are TGTGCCACCAGCGCCGGACAGGGTCTTGACACAGATACGCAGTATTTT. Residues: CATSAGQGLDTDTQYF. The full variable domain, in which reference TRBV15 and TRBJ2-3 provide the parts outside the CDR3, is DAMVIQNPRYQVTQFGKPVTLSCSQTLNHNVMYWYQQKSSQAPKLLFHYYDKDFNNEADTPDNFQSRRPNTSFCFLDIRSPGLGDTAMYLCATSAGQGLDTDTQYFGPGTRLTVL.

This rearrangement joins TRBV2 to TRBJ1-6; TRBD1 might be the D (6 bases). The germline gives CDR1 SNHLY, CDR2 FYNNEI. This CDR3 is built from 14 residues. V was pared by 7 bases and J by 13 bases, with 20 bases between. The chain's CDR3 is CASKIGQSVGPLHF. DNA for the CDR3: TGTGCCAGCAAAATCGGACAGAGTGTAGGGCCCCTCCACTTT.

The chain recombines TRBV5-1 with TRBJ1-1; D possibly corresponds to TRBD1 (6 bases). V lost 5 bases and J lost 6, with 11 bases in between. Germline lookup yields CDR1 SGHRS and CDR2 YFSETQ. This CDR3 region has 12 residues. CDR3 sequence (DNA): TGCGCCAGCAGTGGGACATACCCTGAAGCTTTCTTT. This sequence encodes CASSGTYPEAFF.

This clone was recorded once. The genes are TRBV7-8 and TRBJ1-2; 7 bases are shared with TRBD1. J lost 2 bases, V lost 0 bases, and 3 bases had no gene match. The CDR3 sequence is 15 residues long. Germline V lookup: CDR1 SGHVS, CDR2 FQNEAQ. This CDR3 reads CASSLATGENYGYTF. In nucleotides, the CDR3 is TGTGCCAGCAGCTTAGCAACAGGGGAAAACTATGGCTACACCTTC.

For the CDR3, the DNA is TGCAGTGCTAGTTCGACAGCAAATCAGCCCCAGCATTTT. This translates into CSASSTANQPQHF. The chain links TRBV20-1 to TRBJ1-5; the D gene is possibly TRBD1 (5 bases). V shed 3 bases and J shed 4 bases, with 10 bases lying between them. The CDR3 length is 13 residues. CDR1 DFQATT and CDR2 SNEGSKA come from the germline V gene (reference sequence).

The V and J genes are TRBV7-9 and TRBJ1-4; no firm D call. Germline CDR1 is SEHNR and CDR2 is FQNEAQ (reference sequence). This CDR3 comprises 15 residues. The V and J ends lost 3 bases and 8 bases respectively, with 16 bases between them. The CDR3 DNA sequence: TGTGCCAGCAGCTTGGGCTCTACCCGCGGGGAAAAACTGTTTTTT. Translating gives CASSLGSTRGEKLFF.

This chain joins TRBV19 and TRBJ1-2; possible D gene TRBD1, 6 bases. Between the trimmed V and J ends, which lost 3 bases and 4 bases, there was a span of 18 bases. The CDR3 runs 16 residues. In germline, CDR1 is LNHDA, CDR2 SQIVND (reference sequence). In nucleotides, the CDR3 is TGTGCCAGTAGTATGCTGTTCGTTTCCAGGGGCTATGGCTACACCTTC. This codes for CASSMLFVSRGYGYTF.

The genes are TRBV6-5 and TRBJ1-5, with no clear D. The length of the CDR3 is 15 residues. V was pared by 5 bases and J by 3 bases, with 14 bases between. CDR1 MNHEY and CDR2 SVGAGI come from the germline V gene. CDR3 in amino acids: CASSLGGDSNQPQHF. CDR3 bases: TGTGCCAGCAGTCTTGGAGGAGACTCCAATCAGCCCCAGCATTTT.